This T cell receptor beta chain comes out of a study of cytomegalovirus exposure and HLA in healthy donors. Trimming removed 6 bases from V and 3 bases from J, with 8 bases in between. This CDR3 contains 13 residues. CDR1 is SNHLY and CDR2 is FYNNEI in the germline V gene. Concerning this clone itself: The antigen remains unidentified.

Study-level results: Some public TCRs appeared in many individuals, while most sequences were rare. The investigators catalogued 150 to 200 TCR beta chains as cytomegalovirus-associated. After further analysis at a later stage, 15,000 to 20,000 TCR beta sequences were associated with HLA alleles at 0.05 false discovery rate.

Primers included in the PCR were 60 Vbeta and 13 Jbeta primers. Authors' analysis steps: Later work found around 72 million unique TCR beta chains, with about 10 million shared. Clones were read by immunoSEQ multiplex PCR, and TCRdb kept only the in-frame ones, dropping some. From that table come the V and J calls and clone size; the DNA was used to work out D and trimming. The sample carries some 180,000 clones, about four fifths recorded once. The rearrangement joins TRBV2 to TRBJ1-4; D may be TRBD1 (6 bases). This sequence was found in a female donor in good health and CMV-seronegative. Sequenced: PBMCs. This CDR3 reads CASSAGANEKLFF. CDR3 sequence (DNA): TGTGCCAGCAGCGCAGGGGCTAATGAAAAACTGTTTTTT.